This T cell receptor beta chain was found in a study of blood T cell repertoires in COVID-19. Study context: PBMCs, B-cell-depleted T cells, or T cells provided the cDNA or gDNA that made up the material.

How the authors handled the data: Reference gene primer amplification gave estimated nucleated cell counts. Sequencing was performed with immunoSEQ multiplex PCR; in TCRdb, only in-frame clones are kept and a portion is missing. From that table come the V and J calls and clone size; the DNA was used to work out D and trimming. The sample records about 420,000 clones, around 90% being singletons. Per germline, CDR1 MDHEN and CDR2 SYDVKM. CDR3 length: 15 amino acids. Losses at the gene ends were 4 bases for V and 5 bases for J; bases not matched to a gene: 10. The sequenced material came from peripheral blood. This TCR was sampled from a man in his late teens or twenties with COVID-19, enrolled during active disease. The V gene is TRBV28, the J gene TRBJ2-5; TRBD1 matches 7 bases. CDR3 in DNA: TGTGCCAGCAGTTCTAACCCAGACAGGGCGGAGACCCAGTACTTC. This translates into CASSSNPDRAETQYF.